Listed here are 3 T cell receptor beta chains from one sample, sequenced in a study of glioma-infiltrating T cells. Amplification of TCR alpha and beta CDR3 regions from RNA used iRepertoire nested multiplex PCR. TCRdb ran MiXCR on the multiplex PCR reads and lists one entry per CDR3 protein. The data hold approximately 120,000 distinct CDR3 sequences, with 25% observed a single time. The specimen was glioma tissue, nonneoplastic brain tissue, or PBMCs (not recorded which). These receptors all come from a human donor with low-grade glioma or glioblastoma, undergoing nonglioma brain surgery, or in good health (not recorded which).

This clonotype was counted between two and nine times. V usage is TRBV6-6 and J usage is TRBJ1-6; 7 nucleotides match TRBD1. V shed 10 bases, J shed 11 bases, and the junction held 11 bases outside the gene matches. This CDR3 has 13 amino acids. Germline V gene data show CDR1 as MNHNY and CDR2 as SVGAGI (reference sequence). CDR3 bases: TGTGCCATCTCCGGGACAGCCTCTCCACCCCTCCACTTT. Its translation: CAISGTASPPLHF.

With regard to this clonotype: Just one base apart from a much larger clone, this may be a read error. The chain is built from TRBV4-1 and TRBJ1-4, with D perhaps matching TRBD1 (5 bases). The CDR3 runs to 13 residues. Germline CDR1 reads MGHRA; CDR2 reads YSYEKL. V was clipped by 4 bases and J by 7 bases, with 10 bases between them. As DNA, the CDR3 is TGCGCCAGCAGCCTGGCAGGGAGTGAAAAACTGTTTTTT. Translation: CASSLAGSEKLFF.

The table lists this clonotype with many counts. The chain recombines TRBV12-3 or TRBV12-4 with TRBJ2-1; 7 positions agree with TRBD2. V lost 6 bases, J lost 3 bases, and 8 bases stayed unmatched. This CDR3 region has 15 residues. In nucleotides, the CDR3 is TGTGCCAGCAGCCTAAGCGGGGCACGCTACAATGAGCAGTTCTTC. Translation gives CASSLSGARYNEQFF.